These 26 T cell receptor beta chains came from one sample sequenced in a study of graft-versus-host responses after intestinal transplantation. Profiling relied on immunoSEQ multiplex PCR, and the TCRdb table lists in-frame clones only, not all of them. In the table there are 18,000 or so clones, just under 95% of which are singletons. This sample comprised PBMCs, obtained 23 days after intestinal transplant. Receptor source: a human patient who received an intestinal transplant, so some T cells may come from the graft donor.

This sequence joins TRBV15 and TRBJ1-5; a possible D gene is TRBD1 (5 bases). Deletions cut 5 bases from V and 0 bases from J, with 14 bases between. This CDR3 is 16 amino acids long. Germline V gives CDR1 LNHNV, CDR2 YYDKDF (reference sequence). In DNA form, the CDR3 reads TGTGCCACCAGCTGGGATGACAGCTCTAGCAATCAGCCCCAGCATTTT. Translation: CATSWDDSSSNQPQHF.

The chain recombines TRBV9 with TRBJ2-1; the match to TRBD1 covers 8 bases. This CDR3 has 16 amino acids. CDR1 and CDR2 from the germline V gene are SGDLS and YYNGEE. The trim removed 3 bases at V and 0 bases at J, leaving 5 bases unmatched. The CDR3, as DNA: TGTGCCAGCAGCGACAGGGGGTCGAGCTCCTACAATGAGCAGTTCTTC. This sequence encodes CASSDRGSSSYNEQFF. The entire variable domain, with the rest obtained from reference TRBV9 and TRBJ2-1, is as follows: DSGVTQTPKHLITATGQRVTLRCSPRSGDLSVYWYQQSLDQGLQFLIQYYNGEERAKGNILERFSAQQFPDLHSELNLSSLELGDSALYFCASSDRGSSSYNEQFFGPGTRLTVL.

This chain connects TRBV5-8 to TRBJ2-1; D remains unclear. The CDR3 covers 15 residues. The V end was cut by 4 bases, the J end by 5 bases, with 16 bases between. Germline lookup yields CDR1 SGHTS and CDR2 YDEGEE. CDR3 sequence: CASSILDMLDNEQFF. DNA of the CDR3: TGTGCCAGCAGCATCCTAGATATGTTAGACAATGAGCAGTTCTTC.

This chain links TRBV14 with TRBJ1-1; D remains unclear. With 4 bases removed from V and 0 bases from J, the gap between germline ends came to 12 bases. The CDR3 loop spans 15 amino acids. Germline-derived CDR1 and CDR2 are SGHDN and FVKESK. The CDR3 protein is CASSPRDTLNTEAFF. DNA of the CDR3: TGTGCCAGCAGCCCCCGAGACACCCTGAACACTGAAGCTTTCTTT.

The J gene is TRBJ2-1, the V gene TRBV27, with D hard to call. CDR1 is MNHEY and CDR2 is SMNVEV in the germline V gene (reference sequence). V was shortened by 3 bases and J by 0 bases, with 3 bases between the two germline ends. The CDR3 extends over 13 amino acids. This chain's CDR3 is CASSFSSYNEQFF. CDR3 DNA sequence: TGTGCCAGCAGTTTCAGCTCCTACAATGAGCAGTTCTTC.

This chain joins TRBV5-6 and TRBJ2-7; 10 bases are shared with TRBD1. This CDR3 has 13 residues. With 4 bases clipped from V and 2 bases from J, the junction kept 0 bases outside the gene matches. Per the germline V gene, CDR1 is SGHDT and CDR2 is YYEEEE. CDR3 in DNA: TGTGCCAGCAGCGGACAGGGGGCCTACGAGCAGTACTTC. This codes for CASSGQGAYEQYF.

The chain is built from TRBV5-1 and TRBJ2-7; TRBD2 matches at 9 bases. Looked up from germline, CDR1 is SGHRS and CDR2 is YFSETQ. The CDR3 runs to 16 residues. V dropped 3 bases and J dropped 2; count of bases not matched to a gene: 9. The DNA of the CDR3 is TGCGCCAGCAGCTCCCCCTCGGCGGGAGGGCCCTACGAGCAGTACTTC. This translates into CASSSPSAGGPYEQYF.

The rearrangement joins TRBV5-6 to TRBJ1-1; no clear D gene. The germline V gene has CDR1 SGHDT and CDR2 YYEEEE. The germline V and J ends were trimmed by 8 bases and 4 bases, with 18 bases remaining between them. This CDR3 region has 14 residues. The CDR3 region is CASSHWGGGTEAFF. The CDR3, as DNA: TGTGCCAGTTCACATTGGGGAGGTGGCACTGAAGCTTTCTTT.

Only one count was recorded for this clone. CDR3 sequence (DNA): TGTGCCAGCAGTTTAGGGGTGTACACTGAAGCTTTCTTT. As protein: CASSLGVYTEAFF. V and J are TRBV28 and TRBJ1-1; the D is unclear. Germline V lookup: CDR1 MDHEN, CDR2 SYDVKM. There are 13 residues in the CDR3. V lost 2 bases, J lost 3 bases, and 7 bases lay in between.

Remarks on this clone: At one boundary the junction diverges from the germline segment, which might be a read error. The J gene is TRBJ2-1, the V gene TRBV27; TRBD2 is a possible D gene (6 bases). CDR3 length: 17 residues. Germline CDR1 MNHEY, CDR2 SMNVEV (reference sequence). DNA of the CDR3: TGTGCCAGCAGTTCGGACTACACAAAGTCCTCCGACAATGAGCAGTTCTTC. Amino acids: CASSSDYTKSSDNEQFF.

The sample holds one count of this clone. CDR3 sequence (DNA): TGTGCCAGCAGTTTTAGCGGGGCGCTAAGTGGCTACACCTTC. It codes for CASSFSGALSGYTF. J is TRBJ1-2 and V is TRBV27, with D possibly being TRBD1 (5 bases). Trimming shortened V by 3 bases and J by 7 bases, and 15 bases separated the two germline ends. Germline assignment: CDR1 MNHEY and CDR2 SMNVEV (reference sequence). The CDR3 totals 14 residues.

The CDR3 sequence is CASSQILAGGEQYF. Written as DNA, the CDR3 is TGCGCCAGCAGCCAAATCCTAGCGGGAGGCGAGCAGTACTTC. The chain uses TRBV4-1 and TRBJ2-7; 11 bases align to TRBD2. V dropped 2 bases and J dropped 6; count of bases not matched to a gene: 3. The CDR3 contains 14 residues. Germline lookup yields CDR1 MGHRA and CDR2 YSYEKL.

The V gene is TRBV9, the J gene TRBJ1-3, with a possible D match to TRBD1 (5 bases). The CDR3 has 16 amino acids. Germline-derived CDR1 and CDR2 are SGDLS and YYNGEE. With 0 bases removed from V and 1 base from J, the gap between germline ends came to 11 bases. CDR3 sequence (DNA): TGTGCCAGCAGCGTAGGGGGGACGTTTTCTGGAAACACCATATATTTT. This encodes CASSVGGTFSGNTIYF.

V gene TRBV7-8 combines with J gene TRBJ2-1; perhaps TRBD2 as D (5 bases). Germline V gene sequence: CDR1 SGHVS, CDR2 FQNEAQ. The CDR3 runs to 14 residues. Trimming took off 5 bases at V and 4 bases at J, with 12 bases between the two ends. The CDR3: CASSQRTDYNEQFF. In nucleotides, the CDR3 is TGTGCCAGCAGCCAGCGGACGGATTACAATGAGCAGTTCTTC.

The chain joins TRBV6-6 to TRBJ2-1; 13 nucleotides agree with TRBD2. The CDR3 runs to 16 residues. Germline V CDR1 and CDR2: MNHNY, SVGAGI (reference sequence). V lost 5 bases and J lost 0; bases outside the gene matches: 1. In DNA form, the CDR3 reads TGTGCCAGCAGTCGGACTAGCGGGAGCTCCTACAATGAGCAGTTCTTC. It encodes CASSRTSGSSYNEQFF.

CDR3 nucleotide sequence: TGCGCCAGCAGCCAAGGGCCAGGGGGCTATGGCTACACCTTC. It codes for CASSQGPGGYGYTF. The chain joins TRBV4-1 to TRBJ1-2; 7 bases map to TRBD1. Germline assignment: CDR1 MGHRA and CDR2 YSYEKL. The CDR3 has 14 residues. V trimming: 1 base; J trimming: 4 bases; junction bases outside the gene matches: 3.

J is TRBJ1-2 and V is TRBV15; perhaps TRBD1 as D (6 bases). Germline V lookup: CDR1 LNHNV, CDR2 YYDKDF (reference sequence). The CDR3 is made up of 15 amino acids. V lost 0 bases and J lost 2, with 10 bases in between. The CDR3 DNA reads TGTGCCACCAGCAGAGACAGGGGAGTGAACTATGGCTACACCTTC. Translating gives CATSRDRGVNYGYTF.

DNA of the CDR3: TGCGCCAGCAGCCAAGAGCCTTTCGGGACAGGATCCTACGAGCAGTACTTC. Translated, it gives CASSQEPFGTGSYEQYF. The chain links TRBV4-1 to TRBJ2-5; TRBD1 aligns across 8 bases. The J call may be wrong; the DNA end is better matched by TRBJ2-7. Germline CDR1 MGHRA, CDR2 YSYEKL. CDR3 size: 17 residues.

The CDR3 region is CASSVGTGLAGGGYTF. The CDR3 bases are TGTGCCAGTAGCGTAGGGACAGGACTGGCGGGGGGTGGCTACACCTTC. The chain employs TRBV19 and TRBJ1-2; 8 positions agree with TRBD1. There are 16 residues in the CDR3. The germline gives CDR1 LNHDA, CDR2 SQIVND (reference sequence). Germline trimming cut 6 bases from V and 7 bases from J; bases unmatched to any gene: 16.

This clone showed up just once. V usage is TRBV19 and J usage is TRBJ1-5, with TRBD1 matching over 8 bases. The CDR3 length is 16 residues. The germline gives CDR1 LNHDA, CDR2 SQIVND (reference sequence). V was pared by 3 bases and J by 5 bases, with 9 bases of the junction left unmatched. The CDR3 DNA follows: TGTGCCAGTAGTATTATGCAGGGGGCCCGTGATCAGCCCCAGCATTTT. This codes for CASSIMQGARDQPQHF.

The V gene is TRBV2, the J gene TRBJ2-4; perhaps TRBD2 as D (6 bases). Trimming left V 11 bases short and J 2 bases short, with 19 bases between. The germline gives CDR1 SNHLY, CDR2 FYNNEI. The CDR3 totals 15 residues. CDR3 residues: CAFIGGGSTKNIQYF. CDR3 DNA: TGTGCCTTCATTGGGGGAGGCTCCACCAAAAACATTCAGTACTTC. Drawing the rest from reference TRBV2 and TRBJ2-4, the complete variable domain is EPEVTQTPSHQVTQMGQEVILRCVPISNHLYFYWYRQILGQKVEFLVSFYNNEISEKSEIFDDQFSVERPDGSNFTLKIRSTKLEDSAMYFCAFIGGGSTKNIQYFGAGTRLSVL.

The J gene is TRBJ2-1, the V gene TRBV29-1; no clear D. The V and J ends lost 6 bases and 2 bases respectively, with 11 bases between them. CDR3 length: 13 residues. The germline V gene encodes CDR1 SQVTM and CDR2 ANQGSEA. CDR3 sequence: CSVPGKTYNEQFF. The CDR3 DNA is TGCAGCGTCCCGGGCAAGACCTACAATGAGCAGTTCTTC.

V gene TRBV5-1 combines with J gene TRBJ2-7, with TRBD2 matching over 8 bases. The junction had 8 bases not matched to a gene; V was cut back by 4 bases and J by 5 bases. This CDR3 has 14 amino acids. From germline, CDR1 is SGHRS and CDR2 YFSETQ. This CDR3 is CASSPWEREHEQYF. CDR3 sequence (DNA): TGCGCCAGCAGCCCCTGGGAGCGGGAGCACGAGCAGTACTTC.

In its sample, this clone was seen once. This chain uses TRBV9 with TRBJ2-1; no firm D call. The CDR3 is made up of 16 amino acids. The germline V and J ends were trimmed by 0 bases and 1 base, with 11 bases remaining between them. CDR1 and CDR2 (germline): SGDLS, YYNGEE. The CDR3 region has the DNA TGTGCCAGCAGCGTAGAAGCAGCCTCTTCCTACAATGAGCAGTTCTTC. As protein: CASSVEAASSYNEQFF.

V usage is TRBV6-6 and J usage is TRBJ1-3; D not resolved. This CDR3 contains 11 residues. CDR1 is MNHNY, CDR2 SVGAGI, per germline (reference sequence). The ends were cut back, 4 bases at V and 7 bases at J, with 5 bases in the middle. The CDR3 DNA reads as TGTGCCAGCAGTTTCGGGAACACCATATATTTT. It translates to CASSFGNTIYF.

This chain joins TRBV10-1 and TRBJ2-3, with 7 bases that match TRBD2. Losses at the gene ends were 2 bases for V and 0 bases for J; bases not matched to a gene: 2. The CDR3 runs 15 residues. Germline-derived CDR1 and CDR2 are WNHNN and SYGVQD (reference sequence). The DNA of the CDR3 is TGCGCCAGCAGTGAGACTAGCGCTAGCACAGATACGCAGTATTTT. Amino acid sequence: CASSETSASTDTQYF.